The present entry profiles one T cell receptor beta chain with its context. Its antigen is currently unknown. TCRdb reprocessed the 5' RACE reads and reports one entry per CDR3 protein, with no DNA. The sample shows roughly 180,000 distinct CDR3 sequences, and 20% to 25% sits with its ten largest clones. This sample stems from a study of T cells expressing NK-cell markers. For the study at large: One of eight sequenced donors was HCMV-seronegative; the other seven were seropositive. Study results and caveats: Several donors likewise had their CD3+CD56-NKG2C+ fraction led by these clonotypes.

Germline-derived CDR1 and CDR2 are LGHDT and YNNKEL (reference sequence). CDR3 length equals 18 residues. The specimen sequenced was blood T cells: a sorted CD56 or NKG2C T cell subset, CD4+ or CD8+ T cells, or bulk PBMC T cells (not recorded which). This rearrangement joins TRBV3-1 to TRBJ2-1; TCRdb outputs TRBD1, but without DNA this stays unchecked. The clonotype was recovered from a man aged 18-70 years in good health. This CDR3 is CASRPTKRAGGSHNEQFF.